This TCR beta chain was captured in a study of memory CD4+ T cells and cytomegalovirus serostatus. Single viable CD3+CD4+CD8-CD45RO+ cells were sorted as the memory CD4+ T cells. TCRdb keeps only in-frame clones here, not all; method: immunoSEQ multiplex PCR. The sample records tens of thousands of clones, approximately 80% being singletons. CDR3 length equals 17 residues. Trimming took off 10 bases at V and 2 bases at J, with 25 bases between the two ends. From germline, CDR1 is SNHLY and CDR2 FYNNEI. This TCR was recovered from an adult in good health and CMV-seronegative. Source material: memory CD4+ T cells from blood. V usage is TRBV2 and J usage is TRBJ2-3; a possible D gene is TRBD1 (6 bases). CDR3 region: CATPGESGILPTDTQYF. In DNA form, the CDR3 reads TGTGCCACCCCAGGGGAATCTGGGATACTCCCCACAGATACGCAGTATTTT.